This T cell receptor beta chain was sequenced in a study of identical twins. Study outcomes and limitations: One should note that invariant MAIT and iNKT cells could partly confound zero-insertion analyses. Not following the same donors, the study drew its conclusions from cross-sectional statistical analysis.

This clonotype was found a few times. The antigen is undetermined. Template switching added a universal primer site; cDNA carried unique molecular identifiers. TCRdb re-called the 5' RACE reads through MiXCR, storing one row per CDR3 protein. The sample has about 900,000 distinct CDR3 sequences, around an eighth seen once. The CDR3 loop spans 13 amino acids. Germline V gives CDR1 MNHEY, CDR2 SMNVEV (reference sequence). Trimming pared 11 bases from V and 3 bases from J, leaving 16 bases between. These data also featured in a second study, about yellow fever vaccine responses in identical twins.

This clonotype originated in a woman in her late teens or twenties in good health. Sequencing was performed on PBMCs. The chain couples TRBV27 to TRBJ1-1; D may be TRBD1 (5 bases). CDR3 DNA sequence: TGTGCCGCCGGAAAGAGGGGCGACACTGAAGCTTTCTTT. Amino acids: CAAGKRGDTEAFF.